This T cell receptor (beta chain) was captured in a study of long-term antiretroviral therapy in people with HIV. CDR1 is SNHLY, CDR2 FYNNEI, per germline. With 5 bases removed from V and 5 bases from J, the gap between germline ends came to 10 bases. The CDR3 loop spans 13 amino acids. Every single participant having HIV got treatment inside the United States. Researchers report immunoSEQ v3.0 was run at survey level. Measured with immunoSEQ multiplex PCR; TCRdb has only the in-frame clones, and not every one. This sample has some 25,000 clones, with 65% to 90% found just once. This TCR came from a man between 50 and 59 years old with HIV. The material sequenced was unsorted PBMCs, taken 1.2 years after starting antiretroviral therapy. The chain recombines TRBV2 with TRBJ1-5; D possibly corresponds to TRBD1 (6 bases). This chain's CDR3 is CASSTGLDQPQHF. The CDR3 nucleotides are TGTGCCAGCAGTACAGGGCTAGATCAGCCCCAGCATTTT.